The 17 T cell receptor beta chains given below trace back to one sample, sequenced in a study of blood T cell repertoires in COVID-19. This table comes from immunoSEQ multiplex PCR, and its TCRdb copy is limited to in-frame clones, with some not included. The sample holds 26,000 or so clones, around nine tenths seen once. The specimen was peripheral blood. The receptors were gathered from a human donor in a cohort sampled during active COVID-19.

The rearrangement uses TRBV5-5 and TRBJ1-2, with 9 nucleotides matching TRBD1. V shed 4 bases, J shed 2 bases, and the junction held 9 bases outside the gene matches. This CDR3 is built from 16 residues. CDR1 is SGHKS, CDR2 YYEKEE, per germline (reference sequence). The CDR3 loop reads CASSTPGTGRNYGYTF. The CDR3 DNA sequence: TGTGCCAGCAGCACGCCCGGGACAGGGAGGAACTATGGCTACACCTTC.

The gene calls are TRBV11-2 and TRBJ1-4; tentative D call: TRBD1 (6 bases). Trimming stripped 6 bases from V and 8 bases from J, with 13 bases between. This CDR3 has 13 amino acids. Germline loops: CDR1 SGHAT, CDR2 FQNNGV. For the CDR3, the DNA is TGTGCCAGCAGTTTTAAGGGGGAGGAAAAACTGTTTTTT. This encodes CASSFKGEEKLFF.

The CDR3: CASSQDFSALDYTF. The CDR3 DNA reads TGTGCCAGCAGCCAAGATTTTAGCGCCTTGGACTACACCTTC. The chain links TRBV3-1 (or the pseudogene TRBV3-2) to TRBJ1-2; D unresolved. The germline V gene has CDR1 LGHDT and CDR2 YNNKEL (reference sequence). The CDR3 has 14 amino acids. V was pared by 0 bases and J by 10 bases, with 15 bases between.

The chain couples TRBV18 to TRBJ1-2, with a weak D call TRBD1 (5 bases). V was shortened by 2 bases and J by 7 bases, with 14 bases between the two germline ends. The germline V gene has CDR1 KGHSH and CDR2 LQKENI. The CDR3 length is 14 residues. The CDR3 coding sequence is TGTGCCAGCTCACCAGGCCCGGATAGGGGTGGCTACACCTTC. Protein sequence: CASSPGPDRGGYTF.

The chain is built from TRBV7-9 and TRBJ1-5; D gene ambiguous. V was pared by 0 bases and J by 4 bases, with 4 bases between. The CDR3 spans 13 residues. Germline V lookup: CDR1 SEHNR, CDR2 FQNEAQ (reference sequence). The CDR3 loop reads CASSLARNQPQHF. The DNA of the CDR3 is TGTGCCAGCAGCTTAGCGCGGAATCAGCCCCAGCATTTT.

The V call is TRBV19, the J call TRBJ1-6; no definite D call. Trimming removed 6 bases at V and 9 bases at J, with 12 bases between. The CDR3 runs to 13 residues. Germline V CDR1 and CDR2: LNHDA, SQIVND (reference sequence). CDR3 in amino acids: CASRRVWGSPLHF. DNA of the CDR3: TGTGCCAGTAGGAGGGTTTGGGGTTCACCCCTCCACTTT.

V is TRBV7-2 and J is TRBJ1-3; D is possibly TRBD1 (6 bases). The CDR3 has 17 residues. Germline CDR1 is SGHTA and CDR2 is FQGNSA. V lost 5 bases, J lost 4 bases, and 21 bases lay in between. Here the CDR3 DNA reads TGTGCCAGCAGCCCCGGACAGCTGGTGGGATCCGGAAACACCATATATTTT. It codes for CASSPGQLVGSGNTIYF.

This clone was seen a few times. V usage is TRBV7-2 and J usage is TRBJ2-2, with 12 bases that match TRBD2. CDR1 is SGHTA and CDR2 is FQGNSA in the germline V gene. The length of the CDR3 is 15 residues. V shed 5 bases, J shed 6 bases, and the junction held 4 bases outside the gene matches. Written as DNA, the CDR3 is TGTGCCAGCAGCCCCGGACTAGCGGGATCCGGGGAGCTGTTTTTT. It yields the protein CASSPGLAGSGELFF. Full variable domain (missing parts from reference TRBV7-2 and TRBJ2-2): GAGVSQSPSNKVTEKGKDVELRCDPISGHTALYWYRQSLGQGLEFLIYFQGNSAPDKSGLPSDRFSAERTGGSVSTLTIQRTQQEDSAVYLCASSPGLAGSGELFFGEGSRLTVL.

This chain uses TRBV11-2 with TRBJ1-1; TRBD1 aligns across 8 bases. V lost 5 bases, J lost 8 bases, and 7 bases stayed unmatched. This CDR3 has 13 amino acids. CDR1 SGHAT and CDR2 FQNNGV come from the germline V gene. The chain's CDR3 is CASSADRVEEAFF. The CDR3 coding sequence is TGTGCCAGCAGCGCGGACAGGGTCGAGGAAGCTTTCTTT. The whole variable domain, filled in from reference TRBV11-2 and TRBJ1-1, reads EAGVAQSPRYKIIEKRQSVAFWCNPISGHATLYWYQQILGQGPKLLIQFQNNGVVDDSQLPKDRFSAERLKGVDSTLKIQPAKLEDSAVYLCASSADRVEEAFFGQGTRLTVV.

V usage is TRBV29-1 and J usage is TRBJ2-3, with 7 positions matching TRBD2. Germline CDR1 and CDR2: SQVTM and ANQGSEA. J gave up 4 bases and V 7 bases, and 2 bases lay outside the gene matches. The CDR3 runs 11 residues. The CDR3 spells CSAGLADTQYF. In DNA, the CDR3 is TGCAGCGCTGGACTAGCAGATACGCAGTATTTT.

The count of this clone is one. The chain employs TRBV9 and TRBJ2-2; D is ambiguous. The germline V gene has CDR1 SGDLS and CDR2 YYNGEE. The CDR3 loop spans 17 amino acids. Trimming removed 0 bases at V and 2 bases at J, with 14 bases between. CDR3 bases: TGTGCCAGCAGCGTAGCTGGTGGGTCGACAAACACCGGGGAGCTGTTTTTT. Residues: CASSVAGGSTNTGELFF.

The genes are TRBV18 and TRBJ2-5; 8 nucleotides agree with TRBD1. Trimming cost V 6 bases and J 1 base; bases outside gene matches: 7. The germline CDR1 and CDR2 sequences are KGHSH and LQKENI. This CDR3 is built from 15 residues. CDR3 DNA sequence: TGTGCCAGCTCGTCGTCTACAGGGGGCCAAGAGACCCAGTACTTC. Encoded protein: CASSSSTGGQETQYF.

Worth noting for this clone: An end of the junction does not agree with germline; a read error may underlie this. The chain joins TRBV19 to TRBJ2-5; D perhaps matches TRBD2 (6 bases). Germline V lookup: CDR1 LNHDA, CDR2 SQIVND (reference sequence). The CDR3 spans 13 residues. CDR3 loop: CASSTGRGTPRDF. The CDR3 coding sequence is TGTGCCAGTAGTACCGGGCGGGGAACACCGCGAGACTTC.

The rearrangement links TRBV15 to TRBJ1-1; D may be TRBD1 (6 bases). The ends were cut back, 5 bases at V and 6 bases at J, with 13 bases in the middle. CDR3 length equals 13 residues. Looked up from germline, CDR1 is LNHNV and CDR2 is YYDKDF (reference sequence). CDR3 residues: CATSGRGGAEAFF. CDR3 in DNA: TGTGCCACCAGCGGTCGCGGGGGCGCTGAAGCTTTCTTT.

The chain recombines TRBV28 with TRBJ2-5, with D possibly TRBD2 on 6 matching bases. Germline loops: CDR1 MDHEN, CDR2 SYDVKM. CDR3 length: 16 amino acids. The germline V and J ends were trimmed by 1 base and 4 bases, with 16 bases remaining between them. For the CDR3, the DNA is TGTGCCAGCAGTTTATATGCAGGAGGGACGCGAGAGACCCAGTACTTC. Its translation is CASSLYAGGTRETQYF.

This chain connects TRBV7-9 to TRBJ1-2; 9 positions match TRBD1. V shed 5 bases and J 3 bases; nucleotides not matched to a gene: 7. Germline V lookup: CDR1 SEHNR, CDR2 FQNEAQ (reference sequence). The CDR3 runs to 15 residues. CDR3 DNA: TGTGCCAGCAGCAACCGGGACAGGGATGACTATGGCTACACCTTC. This sequence encodes CASSNRDRDDYGYTF.

The CDR3 region has the DNA TGTGCCAGCAGTTTCAGCAGTAACGGATTGATATTGAGGGAGCAGTACTTC. The encoded protein is CASSFSSNGLILREQYF. The rearrangement links TRBV28 to TRBJ2-7, with D uncertain. The V end was cut by 3 bases, the J end by 7 bases, with 25 bases between. Germline CDR1 is MDHEN and CDR2 is SYDVKM. This CDR3 is built from 17 residues.